This T cell receptor beta chain comes out of a study of vaccination and CD4 T cells after COVID-19. Overall study: The convalescents were made up of six males and four females, two of whom were Hispanic. Each participant was administered two doses of a vaccine, which was either BNT162b2 or mRNA-1273. Study-wide results and caveats: No early post-infection timepoints were studied, and convalescent patients studied were relatively few. Looking at convalescent patients, 304 of their 307 vaccine-specific clones were spike mono-reactive.

The CDR3 is 15 amino acids. Time point specified: late sampling 161 to 241 days after vaccination in three convalescent patients. This clonotype was seen just once. The antigen is unknown. TCRdb itself ran the PCR reads through MiXCR, one entry per CDR3 protein. Altogether about 39,000 distinct CDR3 sequences are present, about 34% being singletons, with the ten largest covering 5% to 6.5%. This receptor was obtained from a human donor who had recovered from COVID-19. This sequence joins TRBV21-1 and TRBJ1-5. TRBV21-1 is labeled a pseudogene. The source was CD4+ T cells from blood, collected about 7 months after SARS-CoV-2 vaccination. This chain's CDR3 is CASSRALQGNQPQHF. Written as DNA, the CDR3 is TGTGCCAGCAGCAGAGCGCTGCAGGGCAATCAGCCCCAGCATTTT.